The rows below give T cell receptor beta chains drawn from one sample of a study of T cell responses to AZD1222 COVID-19 vaccine. TCRdb's copy holds only in-frame clones and misses some; the assay was immunoSEQ multiplex PCR. The sample lists 130,000 or so clones, 90% to 95% occurring once. The sequences come from peripheral blood, collected on day 0 of MenACWY control vaccination. All receptors derive from an adult in good health. Each CDR3 is given with its conserved first and last residue. The D gene is left open where the match is weak. Expanded clones are given a class, and other clones once, few, many or no size at all.

16	NA	TRBV5-1	TRBD2	TRBJ2-1	TGCGCCAGCAGCTTGATTAGCGGGAGGACCTACAATGAGCAGTTCTTC	CASSLISGRTYNEQFF
13	NA	TRBV3-1/TRBV3-2	NA	TRBJ2-7	TGTGCCAGCAGCCTGGGGCTCCCGGGAGAGCAGTACTTC	CASSLGLPGEQYF
14	NA	TRBV5-1	NA	TRBJ1-1	TGCGCCAGCAGCGGGTCGGACAGTCCTGGGGCAGCTTTCTTT	CASSGSDSPGAAFF
13	NA	TRBV27	NA	TRBJ2-2	TGTGCCAGCAGGAGGGGATCTTCCGGGGAGCTGTTTTTT	CASRRGSSGELFF
14	NA	TRBV4-1	TRBD1	TRBJ1-2	TGCGCCAGCAGCCTGTCCGGGACAGGGATTGGCTACACCTTC	CASSLSGTGIGYTF
15	NA	TRBV6-4	NA	TRBJ2-1	TGTGCCAGCAGTTCCCAAGGGGGCTCCTACAATGAGCAGTTCTTC	CASSSQGGSYNEQFF
13	NA	TRBV19	TRBD1	TRBJ2-7	TGTGCCAGTAGTACGGGTAGACAGGGCAAGCAGTACTTC	CASSTGRQGKQYF
14	NA	TRBV27	NA	TRBJ2-1	TGTGCCAGCGGAGTGTGGACGCTCCCCCTCGAGCAGTTCTTC	CASGVWTLPLEQFF
15	NA	TRBV4-3	NA	TRBJ1-1	TGCGCCAGCAGCCAAGGTCCAGATGCCAACACTGAAGCTTTCTTT	CASSQGPDANTEAFF
15	NA	TRBV7-2	NA	TRBJ1-3	TGTGCCAGCAGCCAGGAGTCGGCGTCTGGAAACACCATATATTTT	CASSQESASGNTIYF
13	NA	TRBV30	TRBD1	TRBJ1-1	TGTGCCTGGAGGGAAACAGGGGGTGCTGAAGCTTTCTTT	CAWRETGGAEAFF
15	NA	TRBV19	NA	TRBJ1-5	TGTGCCAGTAGTACTGCGGCAGGGCATCATCAGCCCCAGCATTTT	CASSTAAGHHQPQHF
13	few	TRBV28	TRBD2	TRBJ2-7	TGTGCCAGCAGTTTGAGCGGGGGGGACGAGCAGTACTTC	CASSLSGGDEQYF
15	NA	TRBV24-1	NA	TRBJ1-5	TGTGCCACCAGTGATCCACAGGGTAGCGGAGAGCCCCAGCATTTT	CATSDPQGSGEPQHF
15	once	TRBV28	NA	TRBJ2-2	TGTGCCAGCCGAGTTTATGGACACCACACCGGGGAGCTGTTTTTT	CASRVYGHHTGELFF
15	NA	TRBV5-1	NA	TRBJ2-1	TGCGCCAGCAGCTTGGGTAGCGGACTATACAATGAGCAGTTCTTC	CASSLGSGLYNEQFF
11	NA	TRBV29-1	TRBD1	TRBJ1-1	TGCAGCGTCGACAGGGACTCTGAAGCTTTCTTT	CSVDRDSEAFF
15	NA	TRBV19	NA	TRBJ1-5	TGTGCCAGTAGTTTGAGGACTGGAAGCAATCAGCCCCAGCATTTT	CASSLRTGSNQPQHF
14	NA	TRBV3-1/TRBV3-2	NA	TRBJ2-7	TGTGCCAGCAGCCTGATGCCGGGGAACTACGAGCAGTACTTC	CASSLMPGNYEQYF
14	NA	TRBV5-4	NA	TRBJ2-3	TGTGCCAGCAGCTTGCTAGCCGTCACAGATACGCAGTATTTT	CASSLLAVTDTQYF
15	once	TRBV5-6	NA	TRBJ1-4	TGTGCCAGCACCGATTGGACGGGCGATAATGAAAAACTGTTTTTT	CASTDWTGDNEKLFF
15	NA	TRBV6-2/TRBV6-3	TRBD1	TRBJ2-7	TGTGCCAGCAGTTCCCCTAGGACAGGGGGCTACGAGCAGTACTTC	CASSSPRTGGYEQYF
11	once	TRBV12-3/TRBV12-4	NA	TRBJ1-1	TGTGCCAGCACTTTCGGAACTGAAGCTTTCTTT	CASTFGTEAFF
14	NA	TRBV14	NA	TRBJ1-6	TGTGCCAGCAGCCAAGACAGGTCTCATTCACCCCTCCACTTT	CASSQDRSHSPLHF
15	NA	TRBV7-8	TRBD1	TRBJ1-2	TGTGCCAGCAGCTTAGGGACAGGGAATAACTATGGCTACACCTTC	CASSLGTGNNYGYTF
17	NA	TRBV30	NA	TRBJ1-2	TGTGCCTGGAGTCTCCCCTTGGGTAGCCGTTCTAACTATGGCTACACCTTC	CAWSLPLGSRSNYGYTF
13	NA	TRBV4-1	NA	TRBJ1-6	TGCGCCAGCAGCCAAGATGCGGTATCACCCCTCCACTTT	CASSQDAVSPLHF